Many counts were recorded for the clone carrying this TCR beta chain. Its specificity is not known. The germline V gene encodes CDR1 SGHTS and CDR2 YDEGEE. Trimming took off 4 bases at V and 7 bases at J, with 17 bases between the two ends. This CDR3 region has 14 residues. The sample comes from a study of T-cell reconstitution after alpha-beta-depleted transplantation in children. Study observations and caveats: Several hundred expanded graft clones reportedly supplied alpha-beta T cells about two months after transplant. When one year had passed after transplant, most T-cell counts and diversity came from newly produced T cells. Several patients had high TCRbeta diversity at day 60; it came from surviving recipient T cells and thymic progenitors.

Preparing the TCRbeta library involved the use of unique molecular identifiers. TCRdb reanalysed the PCR reads using MiXCR and keeps one entry per CDR3 protein. The sample contains roughly 300,000 distinct CDR3 sequences, approximately 10% of which appear only once. Sequences were derived from peripheral blood, sampled 180 days after TCRalphabeta/CD19-depleted stem cell transplant. The clonotype comes from a male patient between 2 and 15 years old who had a stem cell transplant for chronic granulomatous disease, so the T cells may come from the graft donor. The chain employs TRBV5-8 and TRBJ2-5; D gene unclear. The chain's CDR3 is CASSGMVADGTQYF. CDR3 nucleotide sequence: TGTGCCAGCAGCGGGATGGTTGCCGACGGGACCCAGTACTTC. The variable domain in full, with the rest retrieved from reference TRBV5-8 and TRBJ2-5, is EAGVTQSPTHLIKTRGQQATLRCSPISGHTSVYWYQQALGLGLQFLLWYDEGEERNRGNFPPRFSGRQFPNYSSELNVNALELEDSALYLCASSGMVADGTQYFGPGTRLLVL.